A few counts support the clone carrying this T cell receptor beta chain. Its antigen is unknown. The data stem from a study of somatic mutations in cytotoxic T cells in rheumatoid arthritis. Study background: Among the T-cell populations stained with V beta antibodies, some were separated by flow sorting at nearly 100% purity, including V beta1+ cells whose TCRB was sequenced. General study results and limits: Among rheumatoid arthritis patients and age-matched healthy controls, CD8+ T-cell clonality was not significantly different. Some patients, about an eighth of the roughly 60, had a largest CD8+ clone that exceeded 20% of CD8+ cells.

This CDR3 is built from 13 residues. The V gene's germline CDR1 is SGHDT and CDR2 YYEEEE. Trimming left V 0 bases short and J 3 bases short, with 6 bases between. Separation of CD4+ and CD8+ cells was performed by positive magnetic bead selection, and purity was verified by flow cytometry. Here immunoSEQ multiplex PCR was the method, and the copy in TCRdb shows in-frame clones only, minus some. In the table there are 10,000 to 15,000 clones, 75% to 80% of which are singletons. This sequence was found in an adult with rheumatoid arthritis. The chain joins TRBV5-6 to TRBJ1-2; the D is unclear. Specimen: CD8+ T cells sorted from blood. The CDR3 sequence: CASSLDLHYGYTF. The CDR3 bases are TGTGCCAGCAGCTTGGATCTCCACTATGGCTACACCTTC.